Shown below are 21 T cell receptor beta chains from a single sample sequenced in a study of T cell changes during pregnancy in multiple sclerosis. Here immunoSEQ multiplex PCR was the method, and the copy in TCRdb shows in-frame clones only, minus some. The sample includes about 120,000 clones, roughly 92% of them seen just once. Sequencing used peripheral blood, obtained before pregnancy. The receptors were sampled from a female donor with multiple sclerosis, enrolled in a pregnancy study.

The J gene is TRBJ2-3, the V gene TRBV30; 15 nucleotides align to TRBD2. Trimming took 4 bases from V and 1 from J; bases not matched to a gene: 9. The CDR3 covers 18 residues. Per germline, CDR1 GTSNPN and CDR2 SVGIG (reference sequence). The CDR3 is CAWTGQGLAGGRTDTQYF. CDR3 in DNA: TGTGCCTGGACCGGACAGGGACTAGCGGGAGGCCGCACAGATACGCAGTATTTT.

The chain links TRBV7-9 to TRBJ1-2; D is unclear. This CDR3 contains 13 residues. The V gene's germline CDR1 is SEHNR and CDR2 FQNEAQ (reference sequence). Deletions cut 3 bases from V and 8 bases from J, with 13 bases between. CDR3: CASSFEGPRGYTF. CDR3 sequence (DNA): TGTGCCAGCAGCTTCGAGGGCCCGAGGGGCTACACCTTC.

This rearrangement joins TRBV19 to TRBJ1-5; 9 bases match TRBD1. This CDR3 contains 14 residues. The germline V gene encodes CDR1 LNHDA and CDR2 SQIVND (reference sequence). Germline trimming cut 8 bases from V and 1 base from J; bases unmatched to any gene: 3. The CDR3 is CASRQGGSNQPQHF. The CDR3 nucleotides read TGTGCCAGTCGACAGGGGGGGAGCAATCAGCCCCAGCATTTT.

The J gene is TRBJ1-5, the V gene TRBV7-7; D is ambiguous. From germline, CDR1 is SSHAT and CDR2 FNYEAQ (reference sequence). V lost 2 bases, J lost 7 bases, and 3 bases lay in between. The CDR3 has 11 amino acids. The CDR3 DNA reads TGTGCCAGCAGCTTACTACAGCCCCAGCATTTT. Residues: CASSLLQPQHF.

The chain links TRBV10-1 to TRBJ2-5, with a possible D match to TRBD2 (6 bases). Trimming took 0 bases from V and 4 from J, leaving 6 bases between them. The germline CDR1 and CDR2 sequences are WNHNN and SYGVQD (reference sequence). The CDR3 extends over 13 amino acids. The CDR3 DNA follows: TGCGCCAGCAGTGAGTCCGGGAGAGAGACCCAGTACTTC. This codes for CASSESGRETQYF.

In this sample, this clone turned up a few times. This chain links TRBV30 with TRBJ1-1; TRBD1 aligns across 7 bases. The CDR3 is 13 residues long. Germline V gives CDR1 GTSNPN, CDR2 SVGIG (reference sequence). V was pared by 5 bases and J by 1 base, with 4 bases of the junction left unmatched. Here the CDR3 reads CAWGDSPNTEAFF. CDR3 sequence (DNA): TGTGCCTGGGGGGACAGCCCGAACACTGAAGCTTTCTTT.

In DNA form, the CDR3 reads TGTGCCAGCAAAAGAGGGACAAGATCCTACGAGCAGTACTTC. It is translated as CASKRGTRSYEQYF. The rearrangement uses TRBV27 and TRBJ2-7; maybe TRBD1 (6 bases). V lost 7 bases and J lost 1, with 14 bases in between. Germline lookup yields CDR1 MNHEY and CDR2 SMNVEV (reference sequence). CDR3 length: 14 amino acids.

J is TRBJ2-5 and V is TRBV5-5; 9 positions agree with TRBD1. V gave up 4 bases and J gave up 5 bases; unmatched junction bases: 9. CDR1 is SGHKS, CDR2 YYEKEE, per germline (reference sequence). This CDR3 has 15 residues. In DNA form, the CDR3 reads TGTGCCAGCAGCCGCCGGGACAGGGATTCGGAGACCCAGTACTTC. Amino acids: CASSRRDRDSETQYF.

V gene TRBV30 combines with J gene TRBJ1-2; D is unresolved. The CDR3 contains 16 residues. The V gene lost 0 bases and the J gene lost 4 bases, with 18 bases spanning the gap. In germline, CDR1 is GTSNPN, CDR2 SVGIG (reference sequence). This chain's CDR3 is CAWSVSRRGWVYGYTF. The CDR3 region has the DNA TGTGCCTGGAGTGTTTCCCGGAGAGGATGGGTCTATGGCTACACCTTC. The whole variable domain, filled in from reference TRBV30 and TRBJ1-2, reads SQTIHQWPATLVQPVGSPLSLECTVEGTSNPNLYWYRQAAGRGLQLLFYSVGIGQISSEVPQNLSASRPQDRQFILSSKKLLLSDSGFYLCAWSVSRRGWVYGYTFGSGTRLTVV.

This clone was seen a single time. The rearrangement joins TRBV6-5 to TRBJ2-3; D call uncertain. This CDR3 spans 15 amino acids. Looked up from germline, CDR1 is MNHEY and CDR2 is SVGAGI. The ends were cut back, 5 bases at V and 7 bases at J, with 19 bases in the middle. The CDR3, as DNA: TGTGCCAGCAGTGCCCCGGGTCCCCTGCGAAATACGCAGTATTTT. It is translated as CASSAPGPLRNTQYF.

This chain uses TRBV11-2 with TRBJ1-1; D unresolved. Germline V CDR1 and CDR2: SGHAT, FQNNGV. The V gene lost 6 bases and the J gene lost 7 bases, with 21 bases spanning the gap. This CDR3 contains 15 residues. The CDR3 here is CASRPRTQRSHEAFF. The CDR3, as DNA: TGTGCCAGCAGACCGAGGACTCAAAGAAGTCATGAAGCTTTCTTT.

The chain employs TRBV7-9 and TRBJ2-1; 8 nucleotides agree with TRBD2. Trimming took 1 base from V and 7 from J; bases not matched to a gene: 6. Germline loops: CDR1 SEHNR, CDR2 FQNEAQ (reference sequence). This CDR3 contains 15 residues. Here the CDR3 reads CASSLGAGVRNEQFF. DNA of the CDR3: TGTGCCAGCAGCTTAGGAGCGGGAGTCCGTAATGAGCAGTTCTTC. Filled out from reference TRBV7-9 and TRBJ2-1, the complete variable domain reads DTGVSQNPRHKITKRGQNVTFRCDPISEHNRLYWYRQTLGQGPEFLTYFQNEAQLEKSRLLSDRFSAERPKGSFSTLEIQRTEQGDSAMYLCASSLGAGVRNEQFFGPGTRLTVL.

The CDR3 coding sequence is TGTGCCAGTAGCCCCTCGAGGACAGGGGTGGACGAGCAGTACTTC. Protein: CASSPSRTGVDEQYF. V usage is TRBV19 and J usage is TRBJ2-7; 9 positions agree with TRBD1. This CDR3 has 15 residues. The germline V gene has CDR1 LNHDA and CDR2 SQIVND (reference sequence). The V and J ends lost 6 bases and 5 bases, in that order; junction bases with no gene match: 11.

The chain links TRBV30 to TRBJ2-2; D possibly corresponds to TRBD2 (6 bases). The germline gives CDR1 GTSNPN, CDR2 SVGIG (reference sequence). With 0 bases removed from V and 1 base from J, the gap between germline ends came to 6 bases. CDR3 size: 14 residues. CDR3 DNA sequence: TGTGCCTGGAGTGTGGGACTGAACACCGGGGAGCTGTTTTTT. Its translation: CAWSVGLNTGELFF.

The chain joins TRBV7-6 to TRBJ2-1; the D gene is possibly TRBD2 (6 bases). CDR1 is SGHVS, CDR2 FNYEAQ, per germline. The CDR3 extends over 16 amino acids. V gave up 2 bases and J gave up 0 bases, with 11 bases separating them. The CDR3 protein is CASSLREALSYNEQFF. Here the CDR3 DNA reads TGTGCCAGCAGCTTAAGGGAGGCGCTCTCCTACAATGAGCAGTTCTTC.

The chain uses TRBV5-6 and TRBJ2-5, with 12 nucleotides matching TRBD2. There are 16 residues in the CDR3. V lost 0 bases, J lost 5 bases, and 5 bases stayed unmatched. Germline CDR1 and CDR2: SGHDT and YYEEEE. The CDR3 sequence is CASSLVASGRAETQYF. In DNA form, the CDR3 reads TGTGCCAGCAGCTTGGTGGCTAGCGGGAGGGCGGAGACCCAGTACTTC.

The CDR3 DNA sequence: TGTGCCATCAGTGAAAAGGGGAGGGTGTTGAACACTGAAGCTTTCTTT. Its protein is CAISEKGRVLNTEAFF. The J gene is TRBJ1-1, the V gene TRBV10-3, with TRBD1 as a possible D gene (5 bases). Germline V gene data show CDR1 as ENHRY and CDR2 as SYGVKD. This CDR3 region has 16 residues. With 3 bases removed from V and 0 bases from J, the gap between germline ends came to 14 bases.

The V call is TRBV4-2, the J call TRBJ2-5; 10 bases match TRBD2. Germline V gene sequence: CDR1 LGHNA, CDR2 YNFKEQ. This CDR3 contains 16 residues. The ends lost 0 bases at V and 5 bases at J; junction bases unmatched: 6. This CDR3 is CASSQEASGGVETQYF. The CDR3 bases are TGTGCCAGCAGCCAAGAGGCTAGCGGGGGAGTGGAGACCCAGTACTTC.

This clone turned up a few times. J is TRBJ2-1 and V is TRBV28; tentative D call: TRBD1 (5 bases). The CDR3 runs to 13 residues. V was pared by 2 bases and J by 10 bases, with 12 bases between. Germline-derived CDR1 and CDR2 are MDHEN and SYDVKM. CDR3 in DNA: TGTGCCAGCAGTTTAACTCAGGGTCCGGAGCAGTTCTTC. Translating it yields CASSLTQGPEQFF.

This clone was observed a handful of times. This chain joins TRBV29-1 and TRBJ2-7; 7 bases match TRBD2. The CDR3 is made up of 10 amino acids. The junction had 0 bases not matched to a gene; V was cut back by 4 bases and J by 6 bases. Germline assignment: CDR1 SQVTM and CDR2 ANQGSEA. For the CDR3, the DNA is TGCAGCGTTGGGGGGGGCGAGCAGTACTTC. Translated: CSVGGGEQYF.

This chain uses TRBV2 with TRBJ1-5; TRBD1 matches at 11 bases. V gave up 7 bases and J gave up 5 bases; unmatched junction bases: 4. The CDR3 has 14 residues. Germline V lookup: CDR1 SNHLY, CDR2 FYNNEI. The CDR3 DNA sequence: TGTGCCAGCAAGGGGACAGGGGGGTATCAGCCCCAGCATTTT. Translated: CASKGTGGYQPQHF.